The rows below give T cell receptor beta chains drawn from one sample of a study of metastatic and nonmetastatic thyroid tumors. From the PCR reads, TCRdb re-called clones with MiXCR. The profile shows tens of thousands of clones, 20% of them singletons. The sequencing sample was made of blood. These receptors came from a female donor with papillary thyroid cancer or a benign thyroid nodule (not recorded which). Some clones in this sample may be carry-over from other donors' samples. Both conserved end residues are part of each CDR3. The order of the fields is V gene, clone size, CDR3 length, J gene, D gene, CDR3 protein, CDR3 DNA. The D gene is left open where the match is weak. Size tells how often a clone was seen (once, few, many) or the class of an expanded clone, and some rows leave it out.

v_call: TRBV6-1; clone_size: few; cdr3_length: 14; j_call: TRBJ2-2; d_call: NA; cdr3_aa: CASRAGTHTGELFF; cdr3_nt: TGTGCCAGCAGGGCCGGGACACACACCGGGGAGCTGTTTTTT
v_call: TRBV19; clone_size: NA; cdr3_length: 13; j_call: TRBJ2-3; d_call: TRBD1; cdr3_aa: CASRTGGTDTQYF; cdr3_nt: TGTGCCAGTAGGACAGGGGGCACAGATACGCAGTATTTT
v_call: TRBV19; clone_size: NA; cdr3_length: 14; j_call: TRBJ1-6; d_call: TRBD1; cdr3_aa: CASRTTGVRSPLHF; cdr3_nt: TGTGCCAGTAGAACTACAGGGGTGAGGTCACCCCTCCACTTT
v_call: TRBV29-1; clone_size: many; cdr3_length: 13; j_call: TRBJ2-7; d_call: NA; cdr3_aa: CSVFWHSSYEQYF; cdr3_nt: TGCAGCGTTTTTTGGCACAGCTCCTACGAGCAGTACTTC
v_call: TRBV6-1; clone_size: few; cdr3_length: 15; j_call: TRBJ1-5; d_call: TRBD1; cdr3_aa: CASSPGTVSNQPQHF; cdr3_nt: TGTGCCAGCAGCCCCGGGACAGTAAGCAATCAGCCCCAGCATTTT
v_call: TRBV19; clone_size: many; cdr3_length: 15; j_call: TRBJ2-3; d_call: TRBD1; cdr3_aa: CASRATGVRTDTQYF; cdr3_nt: TGTGCCAGTAGGGCAACAGGGGTCCGCACAGATACGCAGTATTTT
v_call: TRBV28; clone_size: many; cdr3_length: 15; j_call: TRBJ1-1; d_call: NA; cdr3_aa: CASSQVTGMNTEAFF; cdr3_nt: TGTGCCAGCAGTCAAGTGACAGGCATGAACACTGAAGCTTTCTTT
v_call: TRBV18; clone_size: NA; cdr3_length: 13; j_call: TRBJ1-2; d_call: TRBD1; cdr3_aa: CASSPGDRVGYTF; cdr3_nt: TGTGCCAGCTCCCCCGGGGACAGAGTGGGCTACACCTTC
v_call: TRBV6-1; clone_size: few; cdr3_length: 12; j_call: TRBJ1-2; d_call: NA; cdr3_aa: CASRRDPFGYTF; cdr3_nt: TGTGCCAGCAGGCGGGACCCGTTTGGCTACACCTTC
v_call: TRBV28; clone_size: many; cdr3_length: 14; j_call: TRBJ1-2; d_call: NA; cdr3_aa: CASSFPGARYGYTF; cdr3_nt: TGTGCCAGCAGTTTTCCAGGGGCGCGCTATGGCTACACCTTC
v_call: TRBV20-1; clone_size: NA; cdr3_length: 15; j_call: TRBJ1-5; d_call: NA; cdr3_aa: CSASHLPGGNQPQNF; cdr3_nt: TGCAGTGCTAGCCACCTTCCGGGCGGCAATCAGCCGCAGAATTTT
v_call: TRBV2; clone_size: NA; cdr3_length: 11; j_call: TRBJ1-5; d_call: NA; cdr3_aa: CASSLNSAQHF; cdr3_nt: TGTGCCAGCAGCCTAAACTCGGCCCAGCATTTT
v_call: TRBV6-2/TRBV6-3; clone_size: NA; cdr3_length: 11; j_call: TRBJ2-6; d_call: NA; cdr3_aa: CVSSSTNVLTF; cdr3_nt: TGTGTCAGCAGTTCGACCAACGTCCTGACTTTC
v_call: TRBV7-2; clone_size: NA; cdr3_length: 14; j_call: TRBJ1-2; d_call: NA; cdr3_aa: CASSLGGTNYGYTF; cdr3_nt: TGTGCCAGCAGCTTAGGGGGCACCAACTATGGCTACACCTTC
v_call: TRBV5-1; clone_size: NA; cdr3_length: 14; j_call: TRBJ1-2; d_call: TRBD1; cdr3_aa: CASSTLQGACGYTF; cdr3_nt: TGCGCCAGCAGCACACTACAGGGGGCGTGTGGCTACACCTTC
v_call: TRBV9; clone_size: many; cdr3_length: 15; j_call: TRBJ1-5; d_call: NA; cdr3_aa: CASSVGGQGNQPQHF; cdr3_nt: TGTGCCAGCAGCGTAGGGGGGCAGGGCAATCAGCCCCAGCATTTT
v_call: TRBV6-5; clone_size: NA; cdr3_length: 15; j_call: TRBJ1-6; d_call: NA; cdr3_aa: CASSYGRGTNSPLHF; cdr3_nt: TGTGCCAGCAGTTACGGCAGGGGTACGAATTCACCCCTCCACTTT
v_call: TRBV4-1; clone_size: NA; cdr3_length: 17; j_call: TRBJ2-2; d_call: NA; cdr3_aa: CASSQDYATGYTGDLNF; cdr3_nt: TGCGCCAGCAGCCAAGATTACGCGACAGGCTACACCGGGGACCTGAATTTT
v_call: TRBV30; clone_size: NA; cdr3_length: 15; j_call: TRBJ2-2; d_call: NA; cdr3_aa: CAWSALTSTTGELFF; cdr3_nt: TGTGCCTGGAGTGCGTTGACTAGTACCACCGGGGAGCTGTTTTTT
v_call: TRBV12-3/TRBV12-4; clone_size: few; cdr3_length: 16; j_call: TRBJ2-2; d_call: TRBD2; cdr3_aa: CASRWTSGRGPGELFF; cdr3_nt: TGTGCCAGCAGATGGACTAGCGGGAGGGGGCCCGGGGAGCTGTTTTTT
v_call: TRBV11-2; clone_size: NA; cdr3_length: 14; j_call: TRBJ2-3; d_call: NA; cdr3_aa: CASSLVGSTDTQYF; cdr3_nt: TGTGCCAGCAGCTTGGTGGGGAGCACAGATACGCAGTATTTT
v_call: TRBV5-5; clone_size: NA; cdr3_length: 15; j_call: TRBJ2-1; d_call: TRBD1; cdr3_aa: CASSFWGQIYNEQFF; cdr3_nt: TGTGCCAGCAGCTTTTGGGGACAGATCTACAATGAGCAGTTCTTC
v_call: TRBV6-1; clone_size: few; cdr3_length: 15; j_call: TRBJ1-2; d_call: NA; cdr3_aa: CATTGTVISTHGYTF; cdr3_nt: TGTGCCACCACCGGGACCGTGATCAGTACTCATGGCTACACCTTC
v_call: TRBV19; clone_size: medium-sized; cdr3_length: 13; j_call: TRBJ1-3; d_call: NA; cdr3_aa: CASGNTAGNTIYF; cdr3_nt: TGTGCCAGCGGAAACACGGCTGGAAACACCATATATTTT
v_call: TRBV27; clone_size: many; cdr3_length: 17; j_call: TRBJ2-1; d_call: NA; cdr3_aa: CASSLRAGRGSYNEQFF; cdr3_nt: TGTGCCAGCAGTTTGAGGGCGGGACGAGGCTCCTACAATGAGCAGTTCTTC